This TCR beta chain was captured by sequencing in a study of blood T cell repertoires in COVID-19. The CDR3 runs 17 residues. With V trimmed by 2 bases and J by 6 bases, 13 bases remained unmatched. Germline lookup yields CDR1 KGHSH and CDR2 LQKENI. Assay used: immunoSEQ multiplex PCR; TCRdb lists only in-frame clones, some missing. This table has tens of thousands of clones, about 83% appearing once. The sequence was obtained from a human donor in a cohort sampled during active COVID-19. J is TRBJ2-7 and V is TRBV18; 10 bases are shared with TRBD2. The specimen sequenced was peripheral blood. The CDR3 spells CASSPLTLLAGDSEQYF. The CDR3 DNA is TGTGCCAGCTCACCATTAACCCTCCTAGCGGGAGATAGCGAGCAGTACTTC.